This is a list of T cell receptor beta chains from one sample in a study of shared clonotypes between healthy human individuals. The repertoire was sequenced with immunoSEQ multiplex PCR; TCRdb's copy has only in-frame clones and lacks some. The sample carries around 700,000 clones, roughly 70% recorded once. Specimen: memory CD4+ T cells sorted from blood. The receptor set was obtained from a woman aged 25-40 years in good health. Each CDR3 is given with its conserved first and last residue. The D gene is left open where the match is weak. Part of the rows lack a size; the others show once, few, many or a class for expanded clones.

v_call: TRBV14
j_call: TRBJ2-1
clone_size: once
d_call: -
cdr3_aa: CASSQISYNEQFF
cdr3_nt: TGTGCCAGCAGCCAGATCAGTTACAATGAGCAGTTCTTC

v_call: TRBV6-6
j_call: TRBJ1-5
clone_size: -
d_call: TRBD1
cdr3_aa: CASRDRNQPQHF
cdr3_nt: TGTGCCAGCAGGGACAGGAATCAGCCCCAGCATTTT

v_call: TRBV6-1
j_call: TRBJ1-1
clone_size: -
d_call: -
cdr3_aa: CASSDRERVNTEAFF
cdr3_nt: TGTGCCAGCAGTGACAGGGAGAGGGTGAACACTGAAGCTTTCTTT

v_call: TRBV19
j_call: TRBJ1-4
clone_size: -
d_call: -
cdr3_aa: CASGILRAGNEKLFF
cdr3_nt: TGTGCCAGTGGGATTTTGAGGGCGGGGAATGAAAAACTGTTTTTT

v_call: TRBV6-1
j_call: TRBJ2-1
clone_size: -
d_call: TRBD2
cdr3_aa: CASSDPGGRYYNEQFF
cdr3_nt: TGTGCCAGCAGTGATCCCGGCGGGAGATACTACAATGAGCAGTTCTTC

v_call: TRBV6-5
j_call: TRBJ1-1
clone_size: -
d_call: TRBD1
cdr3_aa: CASRSGGLNTEAFF
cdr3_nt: TGTGCCAGCAGATCAGGGGGCTTGAACACTGAAGCTTTCTTT

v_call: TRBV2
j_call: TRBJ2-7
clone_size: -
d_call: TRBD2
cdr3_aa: CASSGVAGDEQYF
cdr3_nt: TGTGCCAGCAGTGGAGTGGCGGGGGACGAGCAGTACTTC

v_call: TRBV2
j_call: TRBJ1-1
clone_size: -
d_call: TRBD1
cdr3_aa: CASSGQGLETEAFF
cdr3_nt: TGTGCCAGTTCTGGACAGGGATTGGAAACTGAAGCTTTCTTT

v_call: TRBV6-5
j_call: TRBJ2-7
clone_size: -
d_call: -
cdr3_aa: CASSTQYEQYF
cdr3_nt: TGTGCCAGCAGTACCCAGTACGAGCAGTACTTC

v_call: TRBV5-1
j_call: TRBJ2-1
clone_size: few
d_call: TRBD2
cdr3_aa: CASSLSSGSYNEQFF
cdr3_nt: TGCGCCAGCAGCTTGAGTAGCGGGTCTTACAATGAGCAGTTCTTC

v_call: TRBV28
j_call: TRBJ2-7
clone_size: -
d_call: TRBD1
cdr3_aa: CASSSTGGSYEQYF
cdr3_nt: TGTGCCAGCAGTTCGACAGGGGGTTCCTACGAGCAGTACTTC

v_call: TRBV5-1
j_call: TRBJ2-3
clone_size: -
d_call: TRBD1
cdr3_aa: CASRTGQSTDTQYF
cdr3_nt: TGCGCCAGCAGGACAGGGCAAAGTACAGATACGCAGTATTTT

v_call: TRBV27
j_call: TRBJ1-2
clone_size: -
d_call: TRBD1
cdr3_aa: CASSPLTGNYGYTF
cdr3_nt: TGTGCCAGCAGTCCACTGACAGGGAACTATGGCTACACCTTC

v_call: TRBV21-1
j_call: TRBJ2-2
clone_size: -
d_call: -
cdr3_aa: CASSKPKTGELFF
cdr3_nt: TGTGCCAGCAGCAAACCCAAGACCGGGGAGCTGTTTTTT

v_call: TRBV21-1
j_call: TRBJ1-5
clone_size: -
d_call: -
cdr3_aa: CATPSRKPQHF
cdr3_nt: TGTGCCACCCCTTCAAGGAAGCCCCAGCATTTT

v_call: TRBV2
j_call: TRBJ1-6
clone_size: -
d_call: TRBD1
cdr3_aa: CASRGQGNSPLHF
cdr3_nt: TGTGCCAGCAGGGGACAGGGTAATTCACCCCTCCACTTT

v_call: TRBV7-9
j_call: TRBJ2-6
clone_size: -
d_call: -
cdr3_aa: CATRTAQGYSGANVLTF
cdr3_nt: TGTGCCACTCGGACAGCCCAAGGGTACTCTGGGGCCAACGTCCTGACTTTC

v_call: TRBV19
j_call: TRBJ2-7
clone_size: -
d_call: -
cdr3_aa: CASSINRFLGEQYF
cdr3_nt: TGTGCCAGTAGTATTAACAGGTTTTTAGGGGAGCAGTACTTC

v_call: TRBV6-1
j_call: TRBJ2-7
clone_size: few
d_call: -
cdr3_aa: CASSPLWRSTYEQYF
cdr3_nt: TGTGCCAGCAGTCCCTTATGGCGGAGCACCTACGAGCAGTACTTC

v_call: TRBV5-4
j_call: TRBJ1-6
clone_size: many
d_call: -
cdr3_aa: CASSLDGRGWNSPLHF
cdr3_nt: TGTGCCAGCAGCTTGGACGGCCGAGGGTGGAATTCACCCCTCCACTTT

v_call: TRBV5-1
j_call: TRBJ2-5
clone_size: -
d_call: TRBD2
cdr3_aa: CASSLVLAGAAETQYF
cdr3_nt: TGCGCCAGCAGCTTGGTCCTAGCGGGAGCAGCAGAGACCCAGTACTTC

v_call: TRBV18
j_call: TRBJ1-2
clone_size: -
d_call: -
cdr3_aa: CASSPRQETYGYTF
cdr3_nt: TGTGCCAGCTCACCAAGACAGGAAACCTATGGCTACACCTTC

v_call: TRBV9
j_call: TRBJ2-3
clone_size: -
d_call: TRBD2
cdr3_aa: CASSATSGGSTDTQYF
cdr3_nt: TGTGCCAGCAGCGCGACTAGCGGGGGGAGCACAGATACGCAGTATTTT

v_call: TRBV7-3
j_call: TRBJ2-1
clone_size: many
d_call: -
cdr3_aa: CASSLTQGRNEQFF
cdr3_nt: TGTGCCAGCAGCCTAACCCAGGGACGAAATGAGCAGTTCTTC

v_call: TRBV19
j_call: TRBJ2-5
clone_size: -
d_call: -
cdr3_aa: CASSEGVETQYF
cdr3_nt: TGTGCCAGCTCGGAGGGAGTGGAGACCCAGTACTTC

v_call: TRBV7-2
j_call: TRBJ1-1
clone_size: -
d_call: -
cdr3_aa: CASSGAGANTEAFF
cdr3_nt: TGTGCCAGCAGCGGGGCGGGAGCGAACACTGAAGCTTTCTTT

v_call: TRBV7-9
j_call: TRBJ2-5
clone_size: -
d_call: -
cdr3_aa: CASSPDRIRQETQYF
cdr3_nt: TGTGCCAGCAGTCCGGACAGAATTCGACAAGAGACCCAGTACTTC

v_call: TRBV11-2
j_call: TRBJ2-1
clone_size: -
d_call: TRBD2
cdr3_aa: CASSLGGSIGEQFF
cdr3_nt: TGTGCCAGCAGCTTAGGCGGGAGTATCGGTGAGCAGTTCTTC

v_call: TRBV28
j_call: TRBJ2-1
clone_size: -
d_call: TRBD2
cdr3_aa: CASKPPAREGQNEQFF
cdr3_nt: TGTGCCAGCAAACCGCCTGCGCGGGAGGGCCAGAATGAGCAGTTCTTC

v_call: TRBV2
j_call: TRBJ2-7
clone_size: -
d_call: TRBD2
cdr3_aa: CASILGLAMGEQYF
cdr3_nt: TGTGCCAGCATCCTCGGACTAGCGATGGGGGAGCAGTACTTC

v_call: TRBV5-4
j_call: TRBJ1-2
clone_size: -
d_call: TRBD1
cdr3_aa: CASRRRGQGAVYGYTF
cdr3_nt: TGTGCCAGCAGGCGTCGGGGACAGGGGGCAGTCTATGGCTACACCTTC

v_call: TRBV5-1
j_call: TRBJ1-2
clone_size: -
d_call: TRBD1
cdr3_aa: CTGGWGDYGYTF
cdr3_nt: TGCACAGGGGGCTGGGGCGACTATGGCTACACCTTC

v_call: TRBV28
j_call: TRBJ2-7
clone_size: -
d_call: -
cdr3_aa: CASSPGDINEQYF
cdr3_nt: TGTGCCAGCAGTCCAGGGGATATTAACGAGCAGTACTTC

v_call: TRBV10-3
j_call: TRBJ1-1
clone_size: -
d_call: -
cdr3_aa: CAISVSKFGAGNMNTEAFF
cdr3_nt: TGTGCCATCAGTGTGTCCAAGTTCGGGGCAGGGAACATGAACACTGAAGCTTTCTTT

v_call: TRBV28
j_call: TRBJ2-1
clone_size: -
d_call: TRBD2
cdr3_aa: CASSLTSGYNEQFF
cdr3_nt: TGTGCCAGCAGTTTAACTAGCGGATACAATGAGCAGTTCTTC

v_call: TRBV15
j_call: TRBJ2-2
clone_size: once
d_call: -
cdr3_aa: CATSRDTQGSGELFF
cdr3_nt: TGTGCCACCAGCAGAGACACTCAGGGCAGCGGGGAGCTGTTTTTT

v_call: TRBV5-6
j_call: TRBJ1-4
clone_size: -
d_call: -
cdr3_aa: CASSRWAGPGQELFF
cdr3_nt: TGTGCCAGCAGCCGGTGGGCAGGGCCCGGTCAGGAACTGTTTTTT

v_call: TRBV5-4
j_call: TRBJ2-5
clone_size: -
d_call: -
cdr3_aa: CASSLDQGGRAQYF
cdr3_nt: TGTGCCAGCAGCTTGGACCAGGGTGGTAGGGCCCAGTACTTC

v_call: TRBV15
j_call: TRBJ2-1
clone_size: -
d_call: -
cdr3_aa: CATSRDRNQGQDEQFF
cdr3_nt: TGTGCCACCAGCAGAGATAGAAACCAGGGGCAGGATGAGCAGTTCTTC

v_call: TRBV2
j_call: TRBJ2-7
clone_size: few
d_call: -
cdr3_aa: CASSVLGEFSYEQYF
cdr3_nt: TGTGCCAGCAGTGTCCTGGGGGAATTCTCCTACGAGCAGTACTTC

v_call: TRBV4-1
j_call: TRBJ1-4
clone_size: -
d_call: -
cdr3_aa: CASSQVPRPTTNEKLFF
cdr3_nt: TGCGCCAGCAGCCAAGTCCCAAGGCCTACAACTAATGAAAAACTGTTTTTT

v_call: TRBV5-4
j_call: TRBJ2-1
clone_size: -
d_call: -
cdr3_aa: CASSSPLKEQFF
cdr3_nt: TGTGCCAGCAGCTCTCCCCTGAAGGAGCAGTTCTTC